The 6 T cell receptor beta chains below all came from one sample that was sequenced in a study of glioma-infiltrating T cells. TCR alpha and beta CDR3 regions were amplified from RNA using iRepertoire nested multiplex PCR. TCRdb reanalysed the multiplex PCR reads using MiXCR and keeps one entry per CDR3 protein. The sample carries fewer than 200,000 distinct CDR3 sequences, roughly 45% recorded once. Sequencing was performed on glioma tissue, nonneoplastic brain tissue, or PBMCs (not recorded which). These TCRs come from a human donor with low-grade glioma or glioblastoma, undergoing nonglioma brain surgery, or in good health (not recorded which).

Only a few counts were recorded for this clonotype. This could be a read error, since a much larger clone is one nucleotide away. The chain uses TRBV6-1 and TRBJ1-1, with 7 nucleotides matching TRBD1. Germline lookup yields CDR1 MNHNS and CDR2 SASEGT. This CDR3 region has 11 residues. The CDR3 loop reads CASSQGGKALF. CDR3 sequence (DNA): TGTGCCAGCAGTCAGGGGGGAAAAGCTCTCTTT.

CDR3 in DNA: TGTGCCTGGAGTGATCTACTAGCAAACACAGATACGCAGTATTTT. This sequence encodes CAWSDLLANTDTQYF. The J gene is TRBJ2-3, the V gene TRBV30; D is possibly TRBD2 (6 bases). V lost 1 base and J 2 bases, leaving 13 bases between the germline ends. This CDR3 contains 15 residues. Germline CDR1 GTSNPN, CDR2 SVGIG (reference sequence).

As concerns this clonotype: One end of the junction is discordant with germline, which a read error may explain. The J gene is TRBJ1-1, the V gene TRBV18; D unclear. Looked up from germline, CDR1 is KGHSH and CDR2 is LQKENI. This CDR3 is built from 15 residues. CDR3 DNA: TGTGCCAGCTTACCACCTAACAGTATGAACACTGAAGCTTTCTTT. Protein sequence: CASLPPNSMNTEAFF.

On this clonotype: This may be a read error, as it is one base from a much larger clone. The chain uses TRBV24-1 and TRBJ2-5; possibly TRBD2 for D (6 bases). Germline loops: CDR1 KGHDR, CDR2 SFDVKD. The CDR3 has 16 amino acids. The CDR3 is CATSRGSGTLQETKYF. The CDR3 region has the DNA TGTGCCACTAGTCGGGGGTCCGGGACCCTTCAAGAGACCAAGTACTTC.

This chain joins TRBV29-1 and TRBJ1-1; D unresolved. V gave up 5 bases and J gave up 0 bases, with 4 bases separating them. The CDR3 sequence is 11 residues long. The germline V gene has CDR1 SQVTM and CDR2 ANQGSEA. The CDR3 is CSVWVNTEAFF. The CDR3 DNA reads as TGCAGCGTTTGGGTGAACACTGAAGCTTTCTTT.

As concerns this clonotype: A read error is possible here, since a much larger clone lies one base away. V and J are TRBV6-2 or TRBV6-3 and TRBJ2-7, with D perhaps matching TRBD1 (5 bases). The CDR3 extends over 13 amino acids. Per germline, CDR1 MNHEY and CDR2 SVGEGT. The CDR3 loop reads CASSDSGSYEQYF. The CDR3 region has the DNA TGTGCCAGCAGTGACTCAGGGTCCTACGAGCAGTACTTC.